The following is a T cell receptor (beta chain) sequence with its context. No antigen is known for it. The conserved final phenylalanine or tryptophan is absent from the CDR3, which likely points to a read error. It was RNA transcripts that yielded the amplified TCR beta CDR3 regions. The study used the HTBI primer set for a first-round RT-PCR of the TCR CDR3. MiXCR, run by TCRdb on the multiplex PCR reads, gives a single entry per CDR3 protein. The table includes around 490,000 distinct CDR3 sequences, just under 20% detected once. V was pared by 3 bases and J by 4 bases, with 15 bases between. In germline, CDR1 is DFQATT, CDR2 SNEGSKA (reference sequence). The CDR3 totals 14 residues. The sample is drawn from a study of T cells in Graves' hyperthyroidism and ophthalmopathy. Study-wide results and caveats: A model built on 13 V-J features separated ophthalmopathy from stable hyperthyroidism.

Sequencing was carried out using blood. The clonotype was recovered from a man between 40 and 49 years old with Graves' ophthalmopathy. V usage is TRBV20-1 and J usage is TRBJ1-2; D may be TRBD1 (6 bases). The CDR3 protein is CSARGGAEGYGYTS. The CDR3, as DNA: TGCAGTGCTAGGGGGGGGGCGGAAGGCTATGGCTACACCTCC.